A selection of T cell receptor beta chains follows, all from one sample in a study of OX40 agonist ivuxolimab in advanced cancers. The repertoire was sequenced with immunoSEQ multiplex PCR; TCRdb's copy has only in-frame clones and lacks some. The data show tens of thousands of clones, about 90% seen once. The sample was CD4+ or CD8+ T cells sorted from blood, taken in a trial of the OX40 agonist ivuxolimab. All receptors derive from an adult with an advanced solid tumor such as melanoma, head and neck, liver or kidney cancer. CDR3s leave out the opening cysteine and the closing phenylalanine or tryptophan. Each record gives: J gene, V gene, CDR3 protein.

j_gene: TRBJ2-2
v_gene: TRBV4-3
CDR3aa: ASSQITGGNTGELF

j_gene: TRBJ2-2
v_gene: TRBV7-8
CDR3aa: ASSLRRVGATGELF

j_gene: TRBJ2-6
v_gene: TRBV19
CDR3aa: ASRVTGANVLT

j_gene: TRBJ1-2
v_gene: TRBV5-5
CDR3aa: ASSLWGALTNYGYT

j_gene: TRBJ2-2
v_gene: TRBV6-4
CDR3aa: ASSYPRGAGELF

j_gene: TRBJ1-2
v_gene: TRBV7-9
CDR3aa: ASNRDRSHGYT

j_gene: TRBJ2-3
v_gene: TRBV7-2
CDR3aa: AISAGGTDTQY

j_gene: TRBJ2-1
v_gene: TRBV11-2
CDR3aa: ASSLGGYNEQF

j_gene: TRBJ1-2
v_gene: TRBV7-2
CDR3aa: ASSDPGRGAYGYT

j_gene: TRBJ1-2
v_gene: TRBV6-1
CDR3aa: ASTWGGDYGYT

j_gene: TRBJ1-2
v_gene: TRBV10-3
CDR3aa: AINTGQANYGYT

j_gene: TRBJ1-5
v_gene: TRBV16
CDR3aa: ASSFRDSNQPQH

j_gene: TRBJ2-1
v_gene: TRBV11-2
CDR3aa: ASSLAASNEQF

j_gene: TRBJ1-4
v_gene: TRBV2
CDR3aa: ASSVRAWGEKLF

j_gene: TRBJ2-2
v_gene: TRBV7-2
CDR3aa: ASRSAGDTGELF

j_gene: TRBJ2-5
v_gene: TRBV7-3
CDR3aa: ASSLSGQGLQTQY

j_gene: TRBJ1-4
v_gene: TRBV9
CDR3aa: ASRRSPNEKLF

j_gene: TRBJ1-1
v_gene: TRBV10-3
CDR3aa: AISESRGRISNTEAF

j_gene: TRBJ1-5
v_gene: TRBV19
CDR3aa: ASSPTAFSGYSNQPQH

j_gene: TRBJ2-7
v_gene: TRBV6-7
CDR3aa: ASSYSPSGQGANYEQY

j_gene: TRBJ2-1
v_gene: TRBV7-9
CDR3aa: ASSLARGYNEQF

j_gene: TRBJ2-7
v_gene: TRBV4-1
CDR3aa: ASSPPTGTGMGEQY

j_gene: TRBJ2-6
v_gene: TRBV27
CDR3aa: ASRIGAGANVLT

j_gene: TRBJ2-2
v_gene: TRBV7-6
CDR3aa: ASSSRRQGPGELF

j_gene: TRBJ1-5
v_gene: TRBV2
CDR3aa: ASSGTIGNQPQH

j_gene: TRBJ2-5
v_gene: TRBV19
CDR3aa: ASSMTVGETQY

j_gene: TRBJ1-1
v_gene: TRBV5-6
CDR3aa: ASSFDRGSRTEAF

j_gene: TRBJ1-5
v_gene: TRBV2
CDR3aa: ASSRQYSNQPQH

j_gene: TRBJ1-5
v_gene: TRBV19
CDR3aa: ASSIEGGKPQH

j_gene: TRBJ1-2
v_gene: TRBV27
CDR3aa: ASSPGTGAGGYT

j_gene: TRBJ2-7
v_gene: TRBV11-2
CDR3aa: ASSFGQGVEQY

j_gene: TRBJ2-2
v_gene: TRBV5-4
CDR3aa: ASSLLAGGPGTGELF

j_gene: TRBJ2-1
v_gene: TRBV19
CDR3aa: ASSPDRGSSYNEQF

j_gene: TRBJ1-3
v_gene: TRBV4-3
CDR3aa: ASSQDLRQGNTIY

j_gene: TRBJ2-7
v_gene: TRBV27
CDR3aa: ASSPQGRFYEQY

j_gene: TRBJ1-1
v_gene: TRBV5-5
CDR3aa: ASSLNDWTEAF

j_gene: TRBJ2-7
v_gene: TRBV4-1
CDR3aa: ASSHSSGQGAYEQY

j_gene: TRBJ2-2
v_gene: TRBV5-1
CDR3aa: ASSLGGLAVGELF

j_gene: TRBJ1-4
v_gene: TRBV19
CDR3aa: ASSNPPGGNEKLF

j_gene: TRBJ2-1
v_gene: TRBV14
CDR3aa: ASSRSISSYNEQF

j_gene: TRBJ2-4
v_gene: TRBV28
CDR3aa: ASSGRTAKNIQY

j_gene: TRBJ2-5
v_gene: TRBV28
CDR3aa: ASIRGDSQETQY

j_gene: TRBJ1-4
v_gene: TRBV18
CDR3aa: ASSPRAADEKLF

j_gene: TRBJ2-7
v_gene: TRBV29-1
CDR3aa: SGRDRAYEQY

j_gene: TRBJ2-3
v_gene: TRBV11-2
CDR3aa: ASSLVRGGRVHPTQY

j_gene: TRBJ1-2
v_gene: TRBV6-1
CDR3aa: ASSDRGTPTDYGYT

j_gene: TRBJ1-1
v_gene: TRBV6-4
CDR3aa: ASRLDRNTEAF

j_gene: TRBJ1-4
v_gene: TRBV10-3
CDR3aa: AIRGVDNEKLF